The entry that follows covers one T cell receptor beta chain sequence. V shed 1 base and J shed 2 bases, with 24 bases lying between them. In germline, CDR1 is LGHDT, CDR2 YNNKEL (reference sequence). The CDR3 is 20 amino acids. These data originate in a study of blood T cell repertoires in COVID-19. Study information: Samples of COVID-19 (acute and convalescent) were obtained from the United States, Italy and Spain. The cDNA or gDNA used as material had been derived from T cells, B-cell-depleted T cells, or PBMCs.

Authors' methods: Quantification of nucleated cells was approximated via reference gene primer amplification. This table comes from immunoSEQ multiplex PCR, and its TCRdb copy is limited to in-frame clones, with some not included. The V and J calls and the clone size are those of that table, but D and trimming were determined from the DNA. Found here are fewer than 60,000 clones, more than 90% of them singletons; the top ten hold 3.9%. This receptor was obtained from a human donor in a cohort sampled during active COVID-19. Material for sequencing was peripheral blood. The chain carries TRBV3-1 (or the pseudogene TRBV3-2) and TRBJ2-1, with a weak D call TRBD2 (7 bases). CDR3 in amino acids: CASSQVGQGRGRLTYNEQFF. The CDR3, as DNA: TGTGCCAGCAGCCAAGTAGGTCAAGGGAGGGGGAGATTGACCTACAATGAGCAGTTCTTC.